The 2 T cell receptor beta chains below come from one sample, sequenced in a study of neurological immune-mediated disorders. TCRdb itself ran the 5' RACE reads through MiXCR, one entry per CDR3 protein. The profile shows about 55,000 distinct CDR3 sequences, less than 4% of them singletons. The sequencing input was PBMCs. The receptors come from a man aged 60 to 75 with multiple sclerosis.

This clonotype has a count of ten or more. CDR3 DNA sequence: TGCAGCCCCAAAAGTGGCGCATTTAATGAAAAACTGTTTTTT. This codes for CSPKSGAFNEKLFF. J is TRBJ1-4 and V is TRBV20-1; no firm D call. Germline V gene lookup returns CDR1 DFQATT and CDR2 SNEGSKA (reference sequence). The CDR3 spans 14 residues.

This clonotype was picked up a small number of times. The CDR3 sequence is CASSSVSGTSRQPQHF. The CDR3 nucleotides are TGTGCCAGCAGCTCGGTAAGCGGGACCTCCAGGCAGCCCCAGCATTTT. This chain joins TRBV7-8 and TRBJ1-5, with D perhaps TRBD1 (5 bases). The CDR3 spans 16 residues. V lost 4 bases, J lost 7 bases, and 20 bases lay in between. Germline lookup yields CDR1 SGHVS and CDR2 FQNEAQ.